The 32 T cell receptor beta chains in this list originate from one sample, sequenced in a study of T cell repertoires in cytomegalovirus infection. Each CDR3 protein gets one entry after TCRdb re-called the reads with MiXCR. Counted here are 150,000 to 200,000 distinct CDR3 sequences, approximately 17% occurring once; the ten biggest clones make up roughly 20%. The sample taken for sequencing was CD8+ T cells from PBMCs. The source of these receptors is a human donor in good health (CMV status not recorded). Some clones in this sample may be carry-over from other donors' samples.

At least ten counts were recorded for this clonotype. V is TRBV19 and J is TRBJ1-1; D unclear. CDR3 length equals 13 residues. The V gene lost 1 base and the J gene lost 1 base, with 4 bases spanning the gap. The germline V gene has CDR1 LNHDA and CDR2 SQIVND (reference sequence). CDR3 coding DNA: TGTGCCAGTAGTATAGGGCGGAACACTGAAGCTTTCTTT. This codes for CASSIGRNTEAFF.

This clonotype was counted between two and nine times. The chain recombines TRBV20-1 with TRBJ1-2; D remains unclear. The germline V gene encodes CDR1 DFQATT and CDR2 SNEGSKA (reference sequence). V was pared by 1 base and J by 7 bases, with 7 bases between. The CDR3 runs to 11 residues. The chain's CDR3 is CSARAPIGYTF. CDR3 sequence (DNA): TGCAGTGCTAGAGCCCCCATTGGCTACACCTTC.

This clonotype was picked up a small number of times. DNA of the CDR3: TGTGCCAGCAGCTTATTTCCGAATAAGGGACCGAATACCTACGAGCAGTACTTC. It is translated as CASSLFPNKGPNTYEQYF. The rearrangement joins TRBV7-2 to TRBJ2-7, with D perhaps given as TRBD1 or TRBD2 (5 bases each). Germline V gives CDR1 SGHTA, CDR2 FQGNSA. V shed 2 bases and J shed 2 bases, with 22 bases lying between them. This CDR3 spans 18 amino acids.

The chain couples TRBV7-2 to TRBJ2-7; either TRBD1 or TRBD2 may supply D (6 bases each). Between the trimmed V and J ends, which lost 5 bases and 1 base, there was a span of 15 bases. Per the germline V gene, CDR1 is SGHTA and CDR2 is FQGNSA. This CDR3 comprises 15 residues. CDR3 residues: CASSHGLGGSYEQYF. In nucleotides, the CDR3 is TGTGCCAGCAGCCACGGTTTAGGGGGGTCCTACGAGCAGTACTTC.

The rearrangement uses TRBV9 and TRBJ2-7; D is possibly TRBD2 (5 bases). Germline loops: CDR1 SGDLS, CDR2 YYNGEE. The length of the CDR3 is 14 residues. The V and J ends lost 4 bases and 2 bases respectively, with 13 bases between them. CDR3 in amino acids: CASSPRERAYEQYF. CDR3 nucleotide sequence: TGTGCCAGCAGCCCCCGCGAGAGGGCCTACGAGCAGTACTTC.

The chain combines TRBV4-2 with TRBJ1-1, with D uncertain. Deletions cut 3 bases from V and 3 bases from J, with 11 bases between. Per germline, CDR1 LGHNA and CDR2 YNFKEQ. The length of the CDR3 is 14 residues. Written as DNA, the CDR3 is TGTGCCAGCAGCCAGGCGATGGGCGACACTGAAGCTTTCTTT. Translation gives CASSQAMGDTEAFF.

This rearrangement joins TRBV7-2 to TRBJ2-1; 10 positions match TRBD2. This CDR3 is 13 amino acids long. Germline V gene sequence: CDR1 SGHTA, CDR2 FQGNSA. The trim removed 5 bases at V and 9 bases at J, leaving 4 bases unmatched. The CDR3, as DNA: TGTGCCAGCAGCGGTCTAGCGGGAGTTGAGCAGTTCTTC. Protein product: CASSGLAGVEQFF.

This clonotype turned up a few times. The chain carries TRBV28 and TRBJ2-5; D may be TRBD2 (5 bases). This CDR3 is built from 18 residues. Germline V lookup: CDR1 MDHEN, CDR2 SYDVKM. The V and J ends lost 1 base and 0 bases respectively, with 18 bases between them. The CDR3 reads CASSLLVGVGPHQETQYF. CDR3 coding DNA: TGTGCCAGCAGTTTATTGGTCGGGGTTGGGCCCCACCAAGAGACCCAGTACTTC.

This clonotype was observed once. This chain connects TRBV28 to TRBJ2-3; D assignment may be TRBD1 or TRBD2 (5 bases each). Germline assignment: CDR1 MDHEN and CDR2 SYDVKM. The CDR3 spans 15 residues. The V gene lost 5 bases and the J gene lost 6 bases, with 18 bases spanning the gap. CDR3 sequence (DNA): TGTGCCAGCAGTCCTCCGGGACCCCCCCCCGATACGCAGTATTTT. This sequence encodes CASSPPGPPPDTQYF.

The sample holds a few counts of this clonotype. The rearrangement links TRBV6-2 or TRBV6-3 to TRBJ2-7, with D perhaps TRBD2 (5 bases). The CDR3 is made up of 14 amino acids. Germline V gives CDR1 MNHEY, CDR2 SVGEGT. Trimming cost V 2 bases and J 2 bases, with 10 bases left between them. The CDR3 coding sequence is TGTGCCAGCAGTTACAACCGGAGGACCTACGAGCAGTACTTC. Protein product: CASSYNRRTYEQYF.

This clonotype has only a few counts. This sequence joins TRBV7-2 and TRBJ1-2; 7 bases line up with TRBD1. V lost 5 bases, J lost 8 bases, and 11 bases stayed unmatched. The CDR3 is 14 residues long. Germline V lookup: CDR1 SGHTA, CDR2 FQGNSA. This CDR3 reads CASSPPTGRGGYTF. CDR3 bases: TGTGCCAGCAGCCCTCCGACAGGGAGGGGAGGCTACACCTTC.

This clonotype was detected only once. The chain recombines TRBV12-5 with TRBJ2-2; tentative D call: TRBD1 (6 bases). This CDR3 comprises 15 residues. Germline V gene lookup returns CDR1 LGHNT and CDR2 FRNRAP. V gave up 2 bases and J gave up 2 bases, with 9 bases separating them. The chain's CDR3 is CASGLSGVNTGELFF. DNA of the CDR3: TGTGCTAGTGGTTTGTCAGGGGTTAACACCGGGGAGCTGTTTTTT. Filled out from reference TRBV12-5 and TRBJ2-2, the complete variable domain reads DARVTQTPRHKVTEMGQEVTMRCQPILGHNTVFWYRQTMMQGLELLAYFRNRAPLDDSGMPKDRFSAEMPDATLATLKIQPSEPRDSAVYFCASGLSGVNTGELFFGEGSRLTVL.

Only one count was recorded for this clonotype. V is TRBV6-1 and J is TRBJ2-1; D is uncertain. Looked up from germline, CDR1 is MNHNS and CDR2 is SASEGT. The CDR3 runs to 16 residues. V shed 1 base and J shed 5 bases, with 15 bases lying between them. The CDR3 sequence: CASSEGWASDDNEQFF. The CDR3 DNA follows: TGTGCCAGCAGTGAAGGGTGGGCTAGTGACGACAATGAGCAGTTCTTC.

This clonotype was observed a few times. The V call is TRBV11-2, the J call TRBJ2-7; TRBD1 or TRBD2 may be the D gene (5 bases each). This CDR3 contains 14 residues. Trimming pared 3 bases from V and 3 bases from J, leaving 12 bases between. CDR1 is SGHAT, CDR2 FQNNGV, per germline. Written as DNA, the CDR3 is TGTGCCAGCAGCTTCCGGGACGGCAACTACGAGCAGTACTTC. Amino acid sequence: CASSFRDGNYEQYF.

This chain joins TRBV7-9 and TRBJ1-5; no clear D. Germline lookup yields CDR1 SEHNR and CDR2 FQNEAQ (reference sequence). The V end was cut by 7 bases, the J end by 2 bases, with 9 bases between. This CDR3 has 13 amino acids. CDR3 nucleotide sequence: TGTGCCAGCACGGAAGAAGGCAATCAGCCCCAGCATTTT. Protein product: CASTEEGNQPQHF.

The chain uses TRBV7-2 and TRBJ2-1; 8 positions agree with TRBD2. Germline V gene sequence: CDR1 SGHTA, CDR2 FQGNSA. V shed 2 bases, J shed 4 bases, and the junction held 7 bases outside the gene matches. This CDR3 contains 16 residues. The CDR3 DNA reads as TGTGCCAGCAGCTTAATCGGGGGGGGGGCGTACAATGAGCAGTTCTTC. It codes for CASSLIGGGAYNEQFF.

This chain connects TRBV6-2 or TRBV6-3 to TRBJ1-1; no definite D call. The CDR3 is 12 amino acids. Germline CDR1 is MNHEY and CDR2 is SVGEGT. Deletions cut 3 bases from V and 5 bases from J, with 7 bases between. The CDR3 DNA follows: TGTGCCAGCAGTTATTGGGAGACTGAAGCTTTCTTT. Amino acid sequence: CASSYWETEAFF.

This clonotype was observed a few times. The CDR3 loop is CASNNPWEHPPQHF. In DNA, the CDR3 is TGTGCCAGCAATAACCCCTGGGAACATCCGCCCCAGCATTTT. The chain carries TRBV6-2 or TRBV6-3 and TRBJ1-5, with D unclear. Deletions cut 7 bases from V and 9 bases from J, with 19 bases between. The CDR3 has 14 amino acids. The germline V gene encodes CDR1 MNHEY and CDR2 SVGEGT.

The CDR3 loop reads CASSFTSTEAFF. In DNA, the CDR3 is TGTGCCAGCAGCTTTACATCCACTGAAGCTTTCTTT. This chain connects TRBV5-6 to TRBJ1-1; D is ambiguous. CDR3 length equals 12 residues. V was clipped by 2 bases and J by 4 bases, with 6 bases between them. Germline CDR1 and CDR2: SGHDT and YYEEEE.

The chain combines TRBV27 with TRBJ2-7; no clear D gene. From germline, CDR1 is MNHEY and CDR2 SMNVEV (reference sequence). Deletions cut 4 bases from V and 6 bases from J, with 7 bases between. This CDR3 is built from 11 residues. The chain's CDR3 is CASSSLFEQYF. As DNA, the CDR3 is TGTGCCAGCAGTTCCCTTTTCGAGCAGTACTTC.

The chain recombines TRBV28 with TRBJ1-2, with a possible D match to TRBD1 (5 bases). The CDR3 consists of 16 residues. The V and J ends lost 6 bases and 0 bases respectively, with 17 bases between them. CDR1 and CDR2 (germline): MDHEN, SYDVKM. CDR3 in amino acids: CASSLGTAPTNYGYTF. DNA of the CDR3: TGTGCCAGCAGCCTCGGGACCGCGCCTACTAACTATGGCTACACCTTC.

The V call is TRBV6-2 or TRBV6-3, the J call TRBJ1-1; TRBD1 might be the D (6 bases). This CDR3 has 13 residues. V lost 6 bases, J lost 4 bases, and 12 bases lay in between. CDR1 and CDR2 (germline): MNHEY, SVGEGT. Here the CDR3 DNA reads TGTGCCAGCAGGCCAGGGGCGGGCACTGAAGCTTTCTTT. Its translation: CASRPGAGTEAFF.

The rearrangement links TRBV2 to TRBJ2-7, with a possible D match to TRBD2 (5 bases). CDR3 size: 13 residues. The germline gives CDR1 SNHLY, CDR2 FYNNEI. The V and J ends lost 7 bases and 4 bases respectively, with 14 bases between them. The CDR3 loop reads CASTDRGPYEQYF. DNA of the CDR3: TGTGCCAGCACGGACCGAGGGCCATACGAGCAGTACTTC.

This clonotype came up a few times. This chain uses TRBV14 with TRBJ2-1; the D gene is possibly TRBD2 (6 bases). With 4 bases removed from V and 10 bases from J, the gap between germline ends came to 11 bases. Germline V gives CDR1 SGHDN, CDR2 FVKESK. The CDR3 length is 12 residues. CDR3 loop: CASSPRGTEQFF. The CDR3 coding sequence is TGTGCCAGCAGCCCCCGCGGGACCGAGCAGTTCTTC.

The chain links TRBV20-1 to TRBJ2-7; a weak D match, TRBD2 (6 bases). V lost 5 bases, J lost 0 bases, and 14 bases lay in between. Germline V gene lookup returns CDR1 DFQATT and CDR2 SNEGSKA (reference sequence). This CDR3 has 14 amino acids. The CDR3: CSAQDGLNSYEQYF. CDR3 nucleotides: TGCAGTGCTCAGGACGGACTAAACTCCTACGAGCAGTACTTC.

This clonotype was seen repeatedly, ten times or more. The chain couples TRBV7-2 to TRBJ2-5; 9 nucleotides match TRBD2. The CDR3 has 14 amino acids. Germline V gene sequence: CDR1 SGHTA, CDR2 FQGNSA. V trimming: 5 bases; J trimming: 5 bases; junction bases outside the gene matches: 6. CDR3 DNA sequence: TGTGCCAGCAGCACACTTAGCGGGAGTGAGACCCAGTACTTC. Translating it yields CASSTLSGSETQYF. Using reference TRBV7-2 and TRBJ2-5 for the parts outside the CDR3, the full variable domain is GAGVSQSPSNKVTEKGKDVELRCDPISGHTALYWYRQSLGQGLEFLIYFQGNSAPDKSGLPSDRFSAERTGGSVSTLTIQRTQQEDSAVYLCASSTLSGSETQYFGPGTRLLVL.

The V call is TRBV5-1, the J call TRBJ2-2; D unresolved. Germline V gene data show CDR1 as SGHRS and CDR2 as YFSETQ. The CDR3 runs 14 residues. V lost 3 bases and J lost 6, with 12 bases in between. The CDR3 loop reads CASSSYSESGELFF. The CDR3 nucleotides are TGCGCCAGCAGCTCGTATTCGGAGTCCGGGGAGCTGTTTTTT.

CDR3 region: CASREFRGAPNEKLFF. The CDR3 coding sequence is TGTGCCAGCAGAGAATTTAGAGGAGCCCCGAACGAAAAACTGTTTTTT. V gene TRBV28 combines with J gene TRBJ1-4, with D hard to call. The V gene's germline CDR1 is MDHEN and CDR2 SYDVKM. Trimming left V 6 bases short and J 8 bases short, with 22 bases between. There are 16 residues in the CDR3.

In this sample, this clonotype turned up a few times. V usage is TRBV9 and J usage is TRBJ2-1; D is undetermined. The CDR3 sequence is 12 residues long. Germline-derived CDR1 and CDR2 are SGDLS and YYNGEE. Deletions cut 3 bases from V and 8 bases from J, with 9 bases between. The CDR3 loop reads CASSAPTDEQFF. The CDR3 DNA reads TGTGCCAGCAGCGCGCCTACCGATGAGCAGTTCTTC.

The DNA of the CDR3 is TGTGCCAGCAGCCCACGTCTTTTCGCGAACACCGGGGAGCTGTTTTTT. Protein sequence: CASSPRLFANTGELFF. The rearrangement joins TRBV7-2 to TRBJ2-2; D not resolved. Germline CDR1 reads SGHTA; CDR2 reads FQGNSA. V was shortened by 5 bases and J by 0 bases, with 13 bases between the two germline ends. This CDR3 comprises 16 residues.

This clonotype has more than one count but fewer than ten. The chain employs TRBV28 and TRBJ1-4, with D tentatively TRBD1 (6 bases). Germline values: CDR1 MDHEN, CDR2 SYDVKM. The V gene lost 6 bases and the J gene lost 3 bases, with 17 bases spanning the gap. This CDR3 has 16 amino acids. The CDR3 DNA follows: TGTGCCAGCAGCTCCCCTTCGGGACACCCTAATGAAAAACTGTTTTTT. This translates into CASSSPSGHPNEKLFF.

The V and J genes are TRBV14 and TRBJ1-6, with D maybe TRBD1 (6 bases). Germline V gene lookup returns CDR1 SGHDN and CDR2 FVKESK. The CDR3 spans 15 residues. Trimming stripped 6 bases from V and 8 bases from J, with 17 bases between. The CDR3 sequence: CASREGGTTHSPLHF. CDR3 sequence (DNA): TGTGCCAGCAGGGAGGGGGGAACAACACATTCACCCCTCCACTTT.